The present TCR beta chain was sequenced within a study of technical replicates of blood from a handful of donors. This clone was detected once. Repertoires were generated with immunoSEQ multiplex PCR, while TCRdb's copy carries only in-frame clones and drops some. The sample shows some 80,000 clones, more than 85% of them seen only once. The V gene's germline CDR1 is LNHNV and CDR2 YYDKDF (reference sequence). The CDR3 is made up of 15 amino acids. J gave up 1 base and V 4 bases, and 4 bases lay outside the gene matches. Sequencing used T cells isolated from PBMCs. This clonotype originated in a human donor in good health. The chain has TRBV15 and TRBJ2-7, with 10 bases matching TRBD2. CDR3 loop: CATSIAGLASYEQYF. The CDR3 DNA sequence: TGTGCCACCAGCATAGCGGGACTAGCGTCCTACGAGCAGTACTTC.